A single sample is the source of the 11 T cell receptor beta chains below, sequenced in a study of T-cell memory formation after mild COVID-19. TCRdb analysed the 5' RACE reads with MiXCR anew, one entry per CDR3 protein. Here the sample spans about 250,000 distinct CDR3 sequences, more than 15% being singletons. Sequenced input: PBMCs or a T cell subset sorted from them (not recorded which). These receptors all stem from a man younger than 35 who had mild COVID-19 (a few samples of this study predate the infection). Cell type and time point are not known.

The chain links TRBV7-2 to TRBJ2-7, with D hard to call. Per the germline V gene, CDR1 is SGHTA and CDR2 is FQGNSA. This CDR3 has 12 residues. The V end was cut by 5 bases, the J end by 3 bases, with 8 bases between. The CDR3 DNA reads as TGTGCCAGCAGCGGCACCCTCTACGAGCAGTACTTC. This codes for CASSGTLYEQYF.

Comment on this clonotype: The junction departs from the called germline gene at one end, perhaps through a read error. This chain uses TRBV6-4 with TRBJ2-5, with D tentatively TRBD1 or TRBD2 (5 bases each). Germline V gives CDR1 MRHNA, CDR2 SNTAGT. The CDR3 spans 14 residues. CDR3 loop: CSSWGMDGRETQYF. The CDR3 DNA reads as TGTTCCAGCTGGGGGATGGACGGTAGGGAGACCCAGTACTTC.

This chain links TRBV19 with TRBJ2-5; D gene ambiguous. The CDR3 loop spans 11 amino acids. Per the germline V gene, CDR1 is LNHDA and CDR2 is SQIVND (reference sequence). V was clipped by 9 bases and J by 2 bases, with 7 bases between them. CDR3 bases: TGTGCCAGCTTCCATCAAGAGACCCAGTACTTC. This codes for CASFHQETQYF.

This clonotype was detected a few times. The chain carries TRBV19 and TRBJ2-5; 10 nucleotides match TRBD2. Losses at the gene ends were 3 bases for V and 2 bases for J; bases not matched to a gene: 12. CDR1 LNHDA and CDR2 SQIVND come from the germline V gene (reference sequence). The CDR3 runs 18 residues. The CDR3 region is CASSMRLAGAPGQETQYF. The CDR3 DNA sequence: TGTGCCAGTAGTATGCGGCTAGCGGGGGCACCGGGGCAAGAGACCCAGTACTTC.

This clonotype was observed a few times. The rearrangement joins TRBV20-1 to TRBJ2-7; 7 bases match TRBD1. Germline lookup yields CDR1 DFQATT and CDR2 SNEGSKA (reference sequence). V trimming: 4 bases; J trimming: 4 bases; junction bases outside the gene matches: 25. This CDR3 spans 19 amino acids. The CDR3 DNA sequence: TGCAGTGCTATAACGCGCCTGACAGGGAAACAGGGAAAGCGTTACGAGCAGTACGTC. Its protein product is CSAITRLTGKQGKRYEQYV.

This chain links TRBV4-1 with TRBJ2-7; tentative D call: TRBD1 (5 bases). Germline-derived CDR1 and CDR2 are MGHRA and YSYEKL. Trimming removed 0 bases from V and 2 bases from J, with 8 bases in between. This CDR3 region has 14 residues. The CDR3 bases are TGCGCCAGCAGCCAAGATCCGACAGCCTACGAGCAGTACTTC. Its protein product is CASSQDPTAYEQYF.

CDR3 protein: CASSYSIGTGMNTEAFF. The CDR3 nucleotides are TGTGCCAGCAGTTACTCGATTGGGACAGGGATGAACACTGAAGCTTTCTTT. The chain has TRBV6-5 and TRBJ1-1, with 9 bases matching TRBD1. V shed 0 bases and J 0 bases; nucleotides not matched to a gene: 5. CDR3 size: 17 residues. Germline assignment: CDR1 MNHEY and CDR2 SVGAGI.

This clonotype was counted a few times. V gene TRBV5-4 combines with J gene TRBJ2-3, with D perhaps TRBD1 (7 bases). The V and J ends lost 3 bases and 7 bases respectively, with 21 bases between them. The CDR3 totals 16 residues. From germline, CDR1 is SGHNT and CDR2 YYREEE (reference sequence). CDR3 loop: CASSSEGAGAQYTQYF. The DNA of the CDR3 is TGTGCCAGCAGCTCGGAGGGGGCAGGGGCCCAATATACGCAGTATTTT.

This clonotype was recorded a few times. This chain uses TRBV27 with TRBJ2-1; TRBD2 agrees at 13 bases. The junction had 7 bases not matched to a gene; V was cut back by 5 bases and J by 9 bases. Germline CDR1 is MNHEY and CDR2 is SMNVEV (reference sequence). CDR3 size: 15 residues. CDR3 DNA sequence: TGTGCCAGCAGTATCAGGACTAGCGGGGGATCTGAGCAGTTCTTC. Its protein is CASSIRTSGGSEQFF.

This clonotype was seen a few times. This chain joins TRBV7-6 and TRBJ2-5; D is perhaps TRBD2 (6 bases). V dropped 5 bases and J dropped 0 bases, with 10 bases sitting between them. Germline CDR1 is SGHVS and CDR2 is FNYEAQ. This CDR3 contains 14 residues. The CDR3 is CASSPGGNQETQYF. As DNA, the CDR3 is TGTGCCAGCAGCCCCGGCGGGAACCAAGAGACCCAGTACTTC.

This clonotype was seen a handful of times. The chain couples TRBV5-1 to TRBJ1-4; D uncertain. CDR1 is SGHRS and CDR2 is YFSETQ in the germline V gene. With 0 bases removed from V and 8 bases from J, the gap between germline ends came to 14 bases. The CDR3 runs to 15 residues. The CDR3 region is CASSLELGGGEKLFF. As DNA, the CDR3 is TGCGCCAGCAGCTTGGAGTTGGGAGGAGGAGAAAAACTGTTTTTT.